The T cell receptor (beta chain) described here comes from a study of human T cells and chemical hapten exposure. TCRdb redid the calling of the RACE reads with MiXCR, one entry per CDR3 protein. The sample consists of tens of thousands of distinct CDR3 sequences, 9.5% to 10% of them appearing once. Time point of the sample: patch test 2, 6 weeks after DPC sensitization. Indicated treatment: therapeutic diphenylcyclopropenone sensitization with weekly scalp DPC. Extraction of total RNA was performed on unfractionated whole blood. The length of the CDR3 is 14 residues. The clonotype was recovered from a woman aged 30 to 39 with alopecia areata. Some clones in this sample may be carry-over from other donors' samples. This specimen was whole blood, taken in connection with sensitization to the hapten diphenylcyclopropenone (DPC). The chain uses TRBV21-1 and TRBJ2-3; whether TRBD2, the table's D call, matches the DNA was not checked. TRBV21-1 constitutes a pseudogene. CDR3 residues: CASSNRDFADTQYF. CDR3 nucleotide sequence: TGTGCCAGCAGCAACCGGGACTTCGCAGATACGCAGTACTTT.